Listed below are T cell receptor beta chains from one sample, sequenced in a study of blood T cells in healthy people across ages. MiXCR was run by TCRdb on the 5' RACE reads, yielding one entry per CDR3 protein. The sample carries more than 1,400,000 distinct CDR3 sequences, approximately 42% recorded once. The material sequenced was blood. The source is a woman younger than 35 in good health. CDR3s include the opening cysteine and the closing phenylalanine or tryptophan. Fields, in order: D gene, J gene, V gene, clone size, CDR3 DNA, CDR3 protein. A D gene is named only where the DNA matches it firmly. Size tells how often a clone was seen (once, few, many) or the class of an expanded clone, and some rows leave it out.

d_call: NA; j_call: TRBJ2-5; v_call: TRBV7-9; clone_size: NA; cdr3_nt: TGTGCCAGCAGCTTTGTGGTCGGTTCAAGGGGGGAGCAGTACTTC; cdr3_aa: CASSFVVGSRGEQYF
d_call: NA; j_call: TRBJ2-1; v_call: TRBV7-8; clone_size: NA; cdr3_nt: TGTGCCAGCAGCCCACCTGGAACTCTCAATGAGCAGTTCTTC; cdr3_aa: CASSPPGTLNEQFF
d_call: TRBD1; j_call: TRBJ1-4; v_call: TRBV30; clone_size: NA; cdr3_nt: TGTGCCTGGAGTACGGGACAGGTACTGTTTTTT; cdr3_aa: CAWSTGQVLFF
d_call: NA; j_call: TRBJ2-5; v_call: TRBV6-5; clone_size: NA; cdr3_nt: TGTGCCAGCAGCAGTGGGGCAGGAGGCCAGGAGCAGTACTTC; cdr3_aa: CASSSGAGGQEQYF
d_call: NA; j_call: TRBJ2-6; v_call: TRBV10-3; clone_size: NA; cdr3_nt: TGTGCCATCAGTGGGCCGTCTCAGACAGTTTCGTCGGGGGCCAACGTCCTGACTTTC; cdr3_aa: CAISGPSQTVSSGANVLTF
d_call: TRBD1; j_call: TRBJ1-2; v_call: TRBV6-5; clone_size: NA; cdr3_nt: TGTGCCAGCAGTTACTCGAAAGGGGGCACCCCTCGTTATGGCTACACCTTC; cdr3_aa: CASSYSKGGTPRYGYTF
d_call: NA; j_call: TRBJ2-1; v_call: TRBV19; clone_size: NA; cdr3_nt: TGTGCCAGTAGTATTGGGCCTGGGGACAATGAGCAGTTCTTC; cdr3_aa: CASSIGPGDNEQFF
d_call: NA; j_call: TRBJ1-1; v_call: TRBV20-1; clone_size: few; cdr3_nt: TGCAGTGCTAGGGCTCCGGACAAAAACACTGAAGCTTTCTTT; cdr3_aa: CSARAPDKNTEAFF
d_call: NA; j_call: TRBJ1-2; v_call: TRBV4-1; clone_size: few; cdr3_nt: TGCGCCAGCAGCCAGCGGACGGGGGAGGAAGGGTATGGCTACACCTTC; cdr3_aa: CASSQRTGEEGYGYTF
d_call: TRBD2; j_call: TRBJ2-7; v_call: TRBV7-2; clone_size: many; cdr3_nt: TGTGCCAGCAGCCACCAGTCTAGCGGGGTCGGCCCCTACAATGAGCAGTACTTC; cdr3_aa: CASSHQSSGVGPYNEQYF
d_call: TRBD2; j_call: TRBJ2-1; v_call: TRBV20-1; clone_size: NA; cdr3_nt: TGCAGTGCTAGATCATTAGCGGGGTCTTACAATGAGCAGTTCTTC; cdr3_aa: CSARSLAGSYNEQFF
d_call: NA; j_call: TRBJ1-5; v_call: TRBV5-5; clone_size: NA; cdr3_nt: TGTGCCAGCAGCTTGTTTGCCAGAGTAAGGAATCAGCCCCAGCATTTT; cdr3_aa: CASSLFARVRNQPQHF
d_call: TRBD2; j_call: TRBJ2-3; v_call: TRBV20-1; clone_size: NA; cdr3_nt: TGCAGTGCTAGAGGGGTAGCGGGTAGCACAGATACGCAGTATTTT; cdr3_aa: CSARGVAGSTDTQYF
d_call: NA; j_call: TRBJ2-7; v_call: TRBV3-1; clone_size: once; cdr3_nt: TGTGCCAGCAGCCAAGGGCGACGGGGCGAGCAGTACTTC; cdr3_aa: CASSQGRRGEQYF
d_call: TRBD1; j_call: TRBJ2-1; v_call: TRBV6-5; clone_size: NA; cdr3_nt: TGTGCCAGCAGGCCCCCCGGGACAGGGGGCCCTGGTGAGCAGTTCTTC; cdr3_aa: CASRPPGTGGPGEQFF
d_call: NA; j_call: TRBJ2-7; v_call: TRBV30; clone_size: few; cdr3_nt: TGTGCCGGGAGTGTACCGGGCGAGCAGTACTTC; cdr3_aa: CAGSVPGEQYF
d_call: NA; j_call: TRBJ2-1; v_call: TRBV27; clone_size: NA; cdr3_nt: TGTGCCAGCAGTGTGTCTGCGAACAATGAGCAGTTCTTC; cdr3_aa: CASSVSANNEQFF
d_call: TRBD1; j_call: TRBJ2-5; v_call: TRBV29-1; clone_size: many; cdr3_nt: TGCAGCGTTGCACGGGACAGGGGGCCTCAAGAGACCCAGTACTTC; cdr3_aa: CSVARDRGPQETQYF
d_call: NA; j_call: TRBJ2-3; v_call: TRBV7-2; clone_size: few; cdr3_nt: TGTGCCAGCAGCCCCGGGGGCTACAAAGATACGCAGTATTTT; cdr3_aa: CASSPGGYKDTQYF
d_call: TRBD2; j_call: TRBJ2-3; v_call: TRBV6-5; clone_size: NA; cdr3_nt: TGTGCCAGCAGTTACTCGCTAGCGGGAGGTAGGGATACGCAGTATTTT; cdr3_aa: CASSYSLAGGRDTQYF
d_call: NA; j_call: TRBJ2-1; v_call: TRBV11-2; clone_size: many; cdr3_nt: TGTGCCAGCAGCTTAGATGGGACCAAGAACTACAATGAGCAGTTCTTC; cdr3_aa: CASSLDGTKNYNEQFF
d_call: TRBD1; j_call: TRBJ2-3; v_call: TRBV27; clone_size: many; cdr3_nt: TGTGCCAGCAGTTTATCGACGGGACAGGTGTCACACACAAATACGCAGTATTTT; cdr3_aa: CASSLSTGQVSHTNTQYF
d_call: NA; j_call: TRBJ1-2; v_call: TRBV10-3; clone_size: few; cdr3_nt: TGTGCCACCGGACAGCCTAACTATGGCTACACCTTC; cdr3_aa: CATGQPNYGYTF
d_call: TRBD1; j_call: TRBJ1-3; v_call: TRBV9; clone_size: NA; cdr3_nt: TGTGCCAGCAGCGTAGGGGCAGGGGGCCACAGCTCTGGAAACACCATATATTTT; cdr3_aa: CASSVGAGGHSSGNTIYF
d_call: NA; j_call: TRBJ1-2; v_call: TRBV7-2; clone_size: NA; cdr3_nt: TGTGCCAGCAGCCCCGGGTTGGCTAACTATGGCTGCACCTTC; cdr3_aa: CASSPGLANYGCTF
d_call: NA; j_call: TRBJ2-1; v_call: TRBV20-1; clone_size: NA; cdr3_nt: TGCAGTTCAGGGGGGTCCTACGAGCAGTTCTTC; cdr3_aa: CSSGGSYEQFF